Listed here are 29 T cell receptor beta chains from one sample, sequenced in a study of control samples from healthy donors and cancer patients. Assay used: immunoSEQ multiplex PCR; TCRdb lists only in-frame clones, some missing. Of 350,000 to 450,000 clones listed, around 90% are singletons. Source material: PBMCs. These TCRs come from a man aged 35-49 years with head and neck cancer.

The rearrangement uses TRBV7-8 and TRBJ2-5; the D is unclear. The CDR3 spans 15 residues. Germline values: CDR1 SGHVS, CDR2 FQNEAQ. V was trimmed by 0 bases and J by 5 bases, leaving 13 bases between them. CDR3 sequence: CASSLALGLWETQYF. CDR3 in DNA: TGTGCCAGCAGCTTAGCGCTAGGGCTCTGGGAGACCCAGTACTTC.

The chain links TRBV4-3 to TRBJ2-3; D call uncertain. The CDR3 is 11 amino acids. Between the trimmed V and J ends, which lost 3 bases and 8 bases, there was a span of 6 bases. CDR1 is LGHNA, CDR2 YSLEER, per germline. CDR3 DNA sequence: TGCGCCAGCAGCCATGGTCCTACGCAGTATTTT. This codes for CASSHGPTQYF.

This sequence joins TRBV3-1 (or the pseudogene TRBV3-2) and TRBJ2-2; D not certain. V lost 3 bases and J lost 1, with 3 bases in between. This CDR3 region has 13 residues. Germline V gene sequence: CDR1 LGHDT, CDR2 YNNKEL (reference sequence). DNA of the CDR3: TGTGCCAGCAGCCAGGGGAACACCGGGGAGCTGTTTTTT. It translates to CASSQGNTGELFF.

This chain connects TRBV7-9 to TRBJ2-3; D possibly corresponds to TRBD2 (6 bases). The CDR3 consists of 16 residues. V was shortened by 8 bases and J by 2 bases, with 20 bases between the two germline ends. The germline V gene encodes CDR1 SEHNR and CDR2 FQNEAQ (reference sequence). The CDR3 reads CASRTVERANTDTQYF. CDR3 bases: TGTGCCAGCCGGACCGTCGAGCGGGCCAACACAGATACGCAGTATTTT.

The chain joins TRBV4-1 to TRBJ2-3; D unclear. CDR1 and CDR2 (germline): MGHRA, YSYEKL. The CDR3 has 16 amino acids. V shed 1 base and J shed 1 base, with 12 bases lying between them. For the CDR3, the DNA is TGCGCCAGCAGCCAAGTTCAGGTCCGAGGCACAGATACGCAGTATTTT. Translating gives CASSQVQVRGTDTQYF.

The genes are TRBV6-5 and TRBJ1-2, with D possibly matching TRBD1 (5 bases). The germline V and J ends were trimmed by 5 bases and 5 bases, with 18 bases remaining between them. Germline V lookup: CDR1 MNHEY, CDR2 SVGAGI. This CDR3 contains 15 residues. The CDR3 DNA is TGTGCCAGCAGTCAACTCTGGGACGCATATTATGGCTACACCTTC. Translating it yields CASSQLWDAYYGYTF.

The gene calls are TRBV29-1 and TRBJ2-1; no definite D call. The germline V and J ends were trimmed by 1 base and 0 bases, with 13 bases remaining between them. This CDR3 spans 16 amino acids. The germline CDR1 and CDR2 sequences are SQVTM and ANQGSEA. CDR3 in amino acids: CSVEGVPYSSYNEQFF. DNA for the CDR3: TGCAGCGTTGAAGGGGTGCCCTATAGCTCCTACAATGAGCAGTTCTTC.

The gene calls are TRBV7-9 and TRBJ1-1, with TRBD1 identical over 8 bases. The germline V gene encodes CDR1 SEHNR and CDR2 FQNEAQ (reference sequence). V trimming: 5 bases; J trimming: 0 bases; junction bases outside the gene matches: 2. This CDR3 spans 14 amino acids. As DNA, the CDR3 is TGTGCCAGCAGCCCGACAGGGGTGAACACTGAAGCTTTCTTT. Protein sequence: CASSPTGVNTEAFF.

This chain links TRBV7-2 with TRBJ2-1; D is unresolved. The CDR3 is 11 amino acids. The V gene's germline CDR1 is SGHTA and CDR2 FQGNSA. The V and J ends lost 1 base and 9 bases respectively, with 4 bases between them. This chain's CDR3 is CASSLEFEQFF. For the CDR3, the DNA is TGTGCCAGCAGCTTAGAGTTTGAGCAGTTCTTC.

This sequence joins TRBV2 and TRBJ1-3, with TRBD1 as a possible D gene (5 bases). The germline CDR1 and CDR2 sequences are SNHLY and FYNNEI. This CDR3 is built from 14 residues. V gave up 7 bases and J gave up 7 bases, with 17 bases separating them. CDR3 nucleotide sequence: TGTGCCAGCAAGGTGGACATTGGGAGGAACACCATATATTTT. It is translated as CASKVDIGRNTIYF.

The V gene is TRBV18, the J gene TRBJ1-6; a weak D match, TRBD1 (5 bases). Germline V gene sequence: CDR1 KGHSH, CDR2 LQKENI. Trimming stripped 2 bases from V and 7 bases from J, with 15 bases between. This CDR3 comprises 16 residues. The CDR3 DNA is TGTGCCAGCTCACCAGGGGCAGGCCTACGGAATTCACCCCTCCACTTT. It specifies CASSPGAGLRNSPLHF.

The V and J genes are TRBV6-5 and TRBJ2-1; D ambiguous. With 10 bases removed from V and 0 bases from J, the gap between germline ends came to 16 bases. The CDR3 is 15 residues long. Germline CDR1 reads MNHEY; CDR2 reads SVGAGI. CDR3 in DNA: TGTGCCACCTCCTTGGCTCCAAGCTCCTACAATGAGCAGTTCTTC. This translates into CATSLAPSSYNEQFF.

J is TRBJ1-1 and V is TRBV9; D is undetermined. The CDR3 spans 14 residues. V was cut by 0 bases and J by 5 bases, with 11 bases left in between. Germline values: CDR1 SGDLS, CDR2 YYNGEE. The DNA for the CDR3 is TGTGCCAGCAGCGTAGAGGAGAGCGGAACTGAAGCTTTCTTT. Translating gives CASSVEESGTEAFF. Together with reference TRBV9 and TRBJ1-1, the CDR3 gives the full variable domain: DSGVTQTPKHLITATGQRVTLRCSPRSGDLSVYWYQQSLDQGLQFLIQYYNGEERAKGNILERFSAQQFPDLHSELNLSSLELGDSALYFCASSVEESGTEAFFGQGTRLTVV.

The chain uses TRBV19 and TRBJ2-1; perhaps TRBD1 as D (6 bases). CDR1 is LNHDA, CDR2 SQIVND, per germline (reference sequence). V was trimmed by 5 bases and J by 9 bases, leaving 11 bases between them. The CDR3 length is 12 residues. CDR3 sequence: CASSVGAREQFF. Here the CDR3 DNA reads TGTGCCAGTAGTGTGGGGGCCCGTGAGCAGTTCTTC.

The chain joins TRBV30 to TRBJ2-3; tentatively, D is TRBD2 (5 bases). This CDR3 is built from 14 residues. Germline V gene data show CDR1 as GTSNPN and CDR2 as SVGIG (reference sequence). Deletions cut 5 bases from V and 5 bases from J, with 17 bases between. The CDR3 DNA reads as TGTGCCTGGCGAATCCGGGAAATGGGAGATACGCAGTATTTT. Protein product: CAWRIREMGDTQYF.

The V gene is TRBV5-1, the J gene TRBJ1-2, with TRBD1 as a possible D gene (5 bases). Trimming left V 2 bases short and J 6 bases short, with 11 bases between. The CDR3 has 13 amino acids. Germline CDR1 and CDR2: SGHRS and YFSETQ. CDR3 in DNA: TGCGCCAGCAGCTTCGGGGACCCCAATGGCTACACCTTC. Protein sequence: CASSFGDPNGYTF. The full variable domain, completed using reference TRBV5-1 and TRBJ1-2, is KAGVTQTPRYLIKTRGQQVTLSCSPISGHRSVSWYQQTPGQGLQFLFEYFSETQRNKGNFPGRFSGRQFSNSRSEMNVSTLELGDSALYLCASSFGDPNGYTFGSGTRLTVV.

This chain joins TRBV4-1 and TRBJ2-7; 8 nucleotides agree with TRBD1. This CDR3 has 16 amino acids. Looked up from germline, CDR1 is MGHRA and CDR2 is YSYEKL. V lost 1 base to trimming and J lost 3 bases; unmatched junction nucleotides: 8. CDR3 bases: TGCGCCAGCAGCCAAGTCCCGGGACAGGAGATCTACGAGCAGTACTTC. This translates into CASSQVPGQEIYEQYF.

The chain recombines TRBV11-2 with TRBJ2-2; a possible D gene is TRBD2 (6 bases). Germline V lookup: CDR1 SGHAT, CDR2 FQNNGV. The germline V and J ends were trimmed by 4 bases and 6 bases, with 15 bases remaining between them. This CDR3 contains 15 residues. CDR3 DNA: TGTGCCAGCAGCTCTCCGGGAGTCGGTTCCGGGGAGCTGTTTTTT. Its protein is CASSSPGVGSGELFF.

The chain is built from TRBV5-1 and TRBJ2-1; 8 nucleotides agree with TRBD2. The length of the CDR3 is 16 residues. Per the germline V gene, CDR1 is SGHRS and CDR2 is YFSETQ. V lost 6 bases to trimming and J lost 0 bases; unmatched junction nucleotides: 8. CDR3 in amino acids: CASTPGGASSYNEQFF. The CDR3 nucleotides read TGCGCCAGCACCCCGGGGGGGGCCTCCTCCTACAATGAGCAGTTCTTC.

This chain uses TRBV27 with TRBJ1-6; D uncertain. The length of the CDR3 is 15 residues. The germline CDR1 and CDR2 sequences are MNHEY and SMNVEV (reference sequence). The V gene lost 8 bases and the J gene lost 4 bases, with 15 bases spanning the gap. The CDR3 region is CASRLGITYNSPLHF. DNA for the CDR3: TGTGCCAGCCGCTTAGGGATCACGTATAATTCACCCCTCCACTTT.

The V and J genes are TRBV7-3 and TRBJ2-1; TRBD2 matches at 7 bases. Germline V lookup: CDR1 SGHTA, CDR2 FQGTGA. The CDR3 sequence is 15 residues long. V lost 1 base and J lost 3; bases outside the gene matches: 3. The CDR3 bases are TGTGCCAGCAGCTTAATGAGCGGGGACTACAATGAGCAGTTCTTC. Protein: CASSLMSGDYNEQFF.

This clone appeared a single time. The chain uses TRBV9 and TRBJ1-2; tentative D call: TRBD1 (6 bases). The ends were cut back, 3 bases at V and 7 bases at J, with 16 bases in the middle. The germline gives CDR1 SGDLS, CDR2 YYNGEE. CDR3 length: 14 residues. The DNA for the CDR3 is TGTGCCAGCAGCGAGGGGGGACGGGTATCTGGCTACACCTTC. Translating it yields CASSEGGRVSGYTF. The whole variable domain, filled in from reference TRBV9 and TRBJ1-2, reads DSGVTQTPKHLITATGQRVTLRCSPRSGDLSVYWYQQSLDQGLQFLIQYYNGEERAKGNILERFSAQQFPDLHSELNLSSLELGDSALYFCASSEGGRVSGYTFGSGTRLTVV.

The gene calls are TRBV5-1 and TRBJ2-3; TRBD2 aligns across 11 bases. V trimming: 0 bases; J trimming: 5 bases; junction bases outside the gene matches: 8. Germline V gene sequence: CDR1 SGHRS, CDR2 YFSETQ. This CDR3 spans 17 amino acids. The CDR3 is CASSLGTSGSVRDTQYF. CDR3 nucleotides: TGCGCCAGCAGCTTGGGTACTAGCGGGAGCGTGAGAGATACGCAGTATTTT.

The chain has TRBV10-3 and TRBJ1-2; D is unresolved. The ends were cut back, 7 bases at V and 6 bases at J, with 18 bases in the middle. Germline CDR1 ENHRY, CDR2 SYGVKD. CDR3 size: 14 residues. The CDR3 here is CAIIKSREGDGYTF. The CDR3 DNA sequence: TGTGCCATCATAAAATCAAGGGAAGGCGATGGCTACACCTTC.

The chain couples TRBV24-1 to TRBJ2-7; 9 bases match TRBD1. Germline assignment: CDR1 KGHDR and CDR2 SFDVKD. The CDR3 totals 16 residues. The ends lost 1 base at V and 5 bases at J; junction bases unmatched: 8. As DNA, the CDR3 is TGTGCCACCAGTGATTTCTCCGGGACAGGGATCAACGAGCAGTACTTC. It specifies CATSDFSGTGINEQYF.

This clone was found a few times. The genes are TRBV5-1 and TRBJ2-7, with 9 bases identical to TRBD1. The germline gives CDR1 SGHRS, CDR2 YFSETQ. The CDR3 spans 17 residues. The ends lost 3 bases at V and 0 bases at J; junction bases unmatched: 10. CDR3 DNA: TGCGCCAGCAGCTATCCAGGGACAGGGAAAAGCTCCTACGAGCAGTACTTC. Amino acid sequence: CASSYPGTGKSSYEQYF. The full variable domain, rest sourced from reference TRBV5-1 and TRBJ2-7, is KAGVTQTPRYLIKTRGQQVTLSCSPISGHRSVSWYQQTPGQGLQFLFEYFSETQRNKGNFPGRFSGRQFSNSRSEMNVSTLELGDSALYLCASSYPGTGKSSYEQYFGPGTRLTVT.

The chain couples TRBV6-5 to TRBJ2-5; TRBD1 matches at 7 bases. Unmatched junction bases numbered 2, after V lost 6 bases and J lost 1 base. Germline V gene lookup returns CDR1 MNHEY and CDR2 SVGAGI. The CDR3 spans 13 residues. The CDR3 DNA sequence: TGTGCCAGCAGGACAGGGTTCCAAGAGACCCAGTACTTC. This encodes CASRTGFQETQYF.

The chain combines TRBV9 with TRBJ2-7; no firm D call. CDR1 is SGDLS, CDR2 YYNGEE, per germline. The CDR3 runs 14 residues. Trimming took off 4 bases at V and 7 bases at J, with 18 bases between the two ends. DNA for the CDR3: TGTGCCAGCAGCCATGACCCCTCAACGGTTGAGCAGTACTTC. This translates into CASSHDPSTVEQYF.

The V gene is TRBV4-3, the J gene TRBJ2-7; D call uncertain. V was clipped by 0 bases and J by 0 bases, with 9 bases between them. The CDR3 is 15 amino acids. Germline CDR1 LGHNA, CDR2 YSLEER. CDR3 sequence: CASSQERALSYEQYF. The CDR3 region has the DNA TGCGCCAGCAGCCAAGAAAGGGCTCTCTCCTACGAGCAGTACTTC.